The source of this T cell receptor beta chain is a study of cytomegalovirus exposure and HLA in healthy donors. Researchers ran the PCR with 60 Vbeta and 13 Jbeta primers. Clones were read by immunoSEQ multiplex PCR, and TCRdb kept only the in-frame ones, dropping some. The table shows 150,000 to 200,000 clones, with about four fifths occurring only once. With 2 bases clipped from V and 7 bases from J, the junction kept 10 bases outside the gene matches. Germline assignment: CDR1 MNHGY and CDR2 SAAAGT. The CDR3 loop spans 16 amino acids. Study observations and caveats: Some V segments (TRBV6-2 and TRBV6-3 among them) were excluded as indistinguishable. There were several of the most significant clusters that appeared linked to common viral pathogens in a later analysis.

This clone is a singleton in its sample. As yet, its antigen is unknown. The origin of this receptor is a woman aged 30 to 39 in good health and CMV-seropositive. Specimen: PBMCs. This rearrangement joins TRBV6-8 to TRBJ2-1, with 8 bases aligning to TRBD2. The CDR3 nucleotides read TGTGCCAGCAGTTACCGTGCTAGCGGGTCTGTAAATGAGCAGTTCTTC. Translating gives CASSYRASGSVNEQFF.